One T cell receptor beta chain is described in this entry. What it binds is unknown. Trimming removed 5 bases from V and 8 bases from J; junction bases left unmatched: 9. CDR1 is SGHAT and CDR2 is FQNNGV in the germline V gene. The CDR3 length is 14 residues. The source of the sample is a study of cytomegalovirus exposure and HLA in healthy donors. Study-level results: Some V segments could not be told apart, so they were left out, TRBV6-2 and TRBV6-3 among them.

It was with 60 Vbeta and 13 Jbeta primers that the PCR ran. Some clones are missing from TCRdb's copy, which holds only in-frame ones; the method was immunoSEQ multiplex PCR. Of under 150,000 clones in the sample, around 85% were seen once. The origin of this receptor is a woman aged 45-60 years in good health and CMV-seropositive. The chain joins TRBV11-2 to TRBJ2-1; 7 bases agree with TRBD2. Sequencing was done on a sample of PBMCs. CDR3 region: CASSAPTSSYEQFF. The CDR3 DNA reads TGTGCCAGCAGCGCACCGACTAGCAGCTATGAGCAGTTCTTC.